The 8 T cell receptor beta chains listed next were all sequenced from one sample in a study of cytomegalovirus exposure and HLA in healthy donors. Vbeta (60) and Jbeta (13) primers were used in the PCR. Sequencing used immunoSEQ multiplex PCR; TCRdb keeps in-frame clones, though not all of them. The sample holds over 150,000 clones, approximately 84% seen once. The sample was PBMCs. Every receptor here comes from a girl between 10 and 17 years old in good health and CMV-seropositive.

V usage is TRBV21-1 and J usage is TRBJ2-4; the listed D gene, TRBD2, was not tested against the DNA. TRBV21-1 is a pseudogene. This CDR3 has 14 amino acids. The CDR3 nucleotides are TGTGCCAAAACGCGGGGGGAAGCCAAAAACATTCAGTACTTC. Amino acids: CAKTRGEAKNIQYF.

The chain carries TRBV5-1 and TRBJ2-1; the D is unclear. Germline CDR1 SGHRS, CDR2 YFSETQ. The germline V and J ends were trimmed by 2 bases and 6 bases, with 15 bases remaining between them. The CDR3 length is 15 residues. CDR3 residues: CASSLKPPPVNEQFF. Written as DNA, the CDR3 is TGCGCCAGCAGCTTAAAGCCGCCTCCTGTCAATGAGCAGTTCTTC.

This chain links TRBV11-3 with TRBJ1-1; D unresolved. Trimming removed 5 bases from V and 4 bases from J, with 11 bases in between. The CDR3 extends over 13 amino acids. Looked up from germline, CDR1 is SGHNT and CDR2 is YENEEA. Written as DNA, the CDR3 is TGTGCCAGCAGCCCCTATCCCGGCACTGAAGCTTTCTTT. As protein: CASSPYPGTEAFF. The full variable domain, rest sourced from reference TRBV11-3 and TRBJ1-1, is EAGVVQSPRYKIIEKKQPVAFWCNPISGHNTLYWYLQNLGQGPELLIRYENEEAVDDSQLPKDRFSAERLKGVDSTLKIQPAELGDSAVYLCASSPYPGTEAFFGQGTRLTVV.

The DNA for the CDR3 is TGTGCCAGCAGCGTCTCAGGGGGCGCAGACACTGAAGCTTTCTTT. Translating gives CASSVSGGADTEAFF. V usage is TRBV9 and J usage is TRBJ1-1; 8 bases match TRBD1. The CDR3 sequence is 15 residues long. The V gene's germline CDR1 is SGDLS and CDR2 YYNGEE. Trimming removed 2 bases from V and 3 bases from J; junction bases left unmatched: 6.

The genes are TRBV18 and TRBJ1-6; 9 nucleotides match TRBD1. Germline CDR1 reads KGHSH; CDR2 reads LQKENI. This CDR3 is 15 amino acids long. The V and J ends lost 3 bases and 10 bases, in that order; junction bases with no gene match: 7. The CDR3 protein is CASSPFDRGESPLHF. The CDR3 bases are TGTGCCAGCTCACCGTTTGACAGGGGGGAATCACCCCTCCACTTT.

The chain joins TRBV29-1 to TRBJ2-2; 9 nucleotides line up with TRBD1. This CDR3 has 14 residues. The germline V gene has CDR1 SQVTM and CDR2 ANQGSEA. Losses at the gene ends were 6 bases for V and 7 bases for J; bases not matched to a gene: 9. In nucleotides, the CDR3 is TGCAGCGTCCCCGGGACAGGGACCAACGGGGAGCTGTTTTTT. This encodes CSVPGTGTNGELFF.

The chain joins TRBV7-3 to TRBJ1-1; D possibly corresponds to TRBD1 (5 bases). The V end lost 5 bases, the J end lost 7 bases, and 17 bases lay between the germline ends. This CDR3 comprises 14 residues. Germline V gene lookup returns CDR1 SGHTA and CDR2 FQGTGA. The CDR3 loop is CASSPRGGADEAFF. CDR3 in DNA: TGTGCCAGCAGCCCCCGGGGGGGAGCCGATGAAGCTTTCTTT.

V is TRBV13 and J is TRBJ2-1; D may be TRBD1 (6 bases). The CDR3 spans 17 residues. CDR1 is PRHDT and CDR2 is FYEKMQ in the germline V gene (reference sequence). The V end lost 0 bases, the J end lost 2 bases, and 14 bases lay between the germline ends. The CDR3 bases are TGTGCCAGCAGCTTAGGCCTAAGACAGGAGACCTACAATGAGCAGTTCTTC. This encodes CASSLGLRQETYNEQFF.